A single sample gave rise to the 17 T cell receptor beta chains below, sequenced in a study of cytomegalovirus exposure and HLA in healthy donors. A multiplex PCR was run with 60 Vbeta primers and 13 Jbeta primers. The repertoire was sequenced with immunoSEQ multiplex PCR; TCRdb's copy has only in-frame clones and lacks some. The sample carries approximately 130,000 clones, under 75% recorded once. The sequenced material came from PBMCs. The origin of the receptors is a woman aged 40 to 55 in good health and CMV-seronegative.

V gene TRBV19 combines with J gene TRBJ2-7, with 10 bases lining up with TRBD1. Looked up from germline, CDR1 is LNHDA and CDR2 is SQIVND (reference sequence). V lost 9 bases, J lost 3 bases, and 8 bases stayed unmatched. CDR3 length equals 14 residues. In DNA form, the CDR3 reads TGTGCCAGAAGAAGCGGGACAGGGGACTACGAGCAGTACTTC. Protein: CARRSGTGDYEQYF.

This sequence joins TRBV7-9 and TRBJ1-1; 8 bases line up with TRBD1. With 7 bases clipped from V and 3 bases from J, the junction kept 10 bases outside the gene matches. There are 15 residues in the CDR3. Germline CDR1 is SEHNR and CDR2 is FQNEAQ (reference sequence). As DNA, the CDR3 is TGTGCCAGCACCTCGCCCAGGGGGCTGTACACTGAAGCTTTCTTT. Protein product: CASTSPRGLYTEAFF.

The chain is built from TRBV7-2 and TRBJ1-1; unclear D gene. This CDR3 region has 15 residues. CDR1 and CDR2 from the germline V gene are SGHTA and FQGNSA. V gave up 3 bases and J gave up 4 bases, with 15 bases separating them. The CDR3 spells CASSFNWAIPTEAFF. CDR3 DNA sequence: TGTGCCAGCAGCTTTAATTGGGCGATTCCCACTGAAGCTTTCTTT.

The gene calls are TRBV5-1 and TRBJ1-6; D is unclear. The CDR3 is 13 residues long. Between the trimmed V and J ends, which lost 4 bases and 8 bases, there was a span of 10 bases. CDR1 SGHRS and CDR2 YFSETQ come from the germline V gene. The CDR3 spells CASSTGGDSPLHF. CDR3 DNA: TGCGCCAGCAGCACCGGAGGTGATTCACCCCTCCACTTT.

This clone was picked up one time. This chain links TRBV18 with TRBJ2-1, with a weak D call TRBD1 (5 bases). Between the trimmed V and J ends, which lost 3 bases and 3 bases, there was a span of 9 bases. The CDR3 consists of 14 residues. Germline CDR1 is KGHSH and CDR2 is LQKENI. CDR3: CASSPLGDYNEQFF. In nucleotides, the CDR3 is TGTGCCAGCTCACCGTTAGGGGACTACAATGAGCAGTTCTTC.

The chain couples TRBV6-1 to TRBJ2-5, with unresolved D. The J call may be in error: the DNA end matches TRBJ2-7 better. Germline-derived CDR1 and CDR2 are MNHNS and SASEGT. CDR3 length: 11 amino acids. The CDR3 sequence is CASSEPYEQYF. The CDR3 coding sequence is TGTGCCAGCAGTGAACCCTACGAGCAGTACTTC.

This sequence joins TRBV2 and TRBJ2-5; perhaps TRBD1 as D (6 bases). This CDR3 has 13 amino acids. Germline CDR1 and CDR2: SNHLY and FYNNEI. Trimming pared 3 bases from V and 6 bases from J, leaving 11 bases between. CDR3 protein: CASSESRGKTQYF. CDR3 sequence (DNA): TGTGCCAGCAGTGAGAGCAGGGGAAAGACCCAGTACTTC.

The chain uses TRBV7-2 and TRBJ2-2; D remains unclear. Per the germline V gene, CDR1 is SGHTA and CDR2 is FQGNSA. The CDR3 covers 13 residues. Between the trimmed V and J ends, which lost 1 base and 8 bases, there was a span of 8 bases. CDR3: CASSLVAMGELFF. CDR3 in DNA: TGTGCCAGCAGCTTAGTAGCCATGGGGGAGCTGTTTTTT.

The chain joins TRBV18 to TRBJ1-1, with TRBD1 identical over 7 bases. The V segment lost 8 bases and the J segment 3 bases; nucleotides outside the gene matches: 6. CDR1 is KGHSH and CDR2 is LQKENI in the germline V gene. The CDR3 covers 13 residues. The CDR3 sequence: CASIDREDTEAFF. The CDR3 nucleotides are TGTGCCAGCATTGACAGGGAGGACACTGAAGCTTTCTTT.

The gene calls are TRBV27 and TRBJ2-7, with a weak D call TRBD2 (6 bases). The V end lost 0 bases, the J end lost 3 bases, and 21 bases lay between the germline ends. The length of the CDR3 is 18 residues. Germline V CDR1 and CDR2: MNHEY, SMNVEV (reference sequence). The CDR3 loop reads CASSLSWGGLSLGYEQYF. The DNA for the CDR3 is TGTGCCAGCAGTTTATCATGGGGAGGTCTCTCTCTGGGCTACGAGCAGTACTTC.

The genes are TRBV6-5 and TRBJ2-6; no reliable D call. The length of the CDR3 is 16 residues. Germline V lookup: CDR1 MNHEY, CDR2 SVGAGI. The V and J ends lost 2 bases and 0 bases respectively, with 8 bases between them. CDR3: CASSYRLSSGANVLTF. The CDR3 nucleotides are TGTGCCAGCAGTTACCGACTGAGCTCTGGGGCCAACGTCCTGACTTTC.

This clone was seen a single time. The chain employs TRBV7-9 and TRBJ2-3; TRBD1 matches 12 bases. The CDR3 length is 16 residues. V lost 6 bases, J lost 4 bases, and 8 bases stayed unmatched. The germline gives CDR1 SEHNR, CDR2 FQNEAQ (reference sequence). The CDR3 DNA follows: TGTGCCAGCAGACCTACCGGGACAGGGGGCGCAGATACGCAGTATTTT. This encodes CASRPTGTGGADTQYF.

V usage is TRBV29-1 and J usage is TRBJ2-4; 8 positions agree with TRBD1. The length of the CDR3 is 14 residues. The germline gives CDR1 SQVTM, CDR2 ANQGSEA. J was trimmed by 7 bases and V by 6 bases; bases with no gene match: 11. This chain's CDR3 is CSVSPTGGSNIQYF. The CDR3 nucleotides read TGCAGCGTCTCCCCCACAGGGGGTAGTAACATTCAGTACTTC.

The V gene is TRBV7-9, the J gene TRBJ2-1, with 7 bases aligning to TRBD1. The CDR3 runs 13 residues. Germline assignment: CDR1 SEHNR and CDR2 FQNEAQ (reference sequence). Trimming took 5 bases from V and 8 from J; bases not matched to a gene: 6. This CDR3 is CASSRQGGHEQFF. CDR3 sequence (DNA): TGTGCCAGCAGCCGACAGGGTGGTCATGAGCAGTTCTTC.

The sample holds one count of this clone. The genes are TRBV29-1 and TRBJ1-3, with TRBD1 as a possible D gene (5 bases). The ends were cut back, 6 bases at V and 1 base at J, with 7 bases in the middle. Germline assignment: CDR1 SQVTM and CDR2 ANQGSEA. CDR3 size: 12 residues. The CDR3 reads CSVRVSGNTIYF. CDR3 bases: TGCAGCGTCAGGGTTTCTGGAAACACCATATATTTT.

This clone turned up a few times. This chain uses TRBV9 with TRBJ2-3; D possibly corresponds to TRBD2 (6 bases). The V gene's germline CDR1 is SGDLS and CDR2 YYNGEE. V was pared by 0 bases and J by 1 base, with 9 bases between. CDR3 length: 15 amino acids. This chain's CDR3 is CASSVDGGGTDTQYF. The CDR3 nucleotides are TGTGCCAGCAGCGTAGATGGCGGGGGCACAGATACGCAGTATTTT.

V and J are TRBV27 and TRBJ1-1; a weak D match, TRBD1 (6 bases). The V end lost 6 bases, the J end lost 0 bases, and 14 bases lay between the germline ends. CDR3 length: 15 residues. Per germline, CDR1 MNHEY and CDR2 SMNVEV (reference sequence). CDR3 in amino acids: CASSSGQRMNTEAFF. DNA for the CDR3: TGTGCCAGCAGCTCCGGACAGAGGATGAACACTGAAGCTTTCTTT.